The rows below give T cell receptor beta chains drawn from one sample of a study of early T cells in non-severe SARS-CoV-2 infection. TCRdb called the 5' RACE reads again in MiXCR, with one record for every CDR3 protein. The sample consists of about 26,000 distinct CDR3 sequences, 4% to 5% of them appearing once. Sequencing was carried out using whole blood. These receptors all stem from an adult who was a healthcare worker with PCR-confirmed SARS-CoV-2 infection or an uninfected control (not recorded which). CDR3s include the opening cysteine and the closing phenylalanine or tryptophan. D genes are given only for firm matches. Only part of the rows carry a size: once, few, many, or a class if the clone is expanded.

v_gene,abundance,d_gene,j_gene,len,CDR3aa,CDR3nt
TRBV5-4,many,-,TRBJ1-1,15,CASSLGGDTISEAFF,TGTGCCAGCAGCTTGGGCGGGGATACAATATCTGAAGCTTTCTTT
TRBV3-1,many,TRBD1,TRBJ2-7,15,CASSPGQALAYEQYF,TGTGCCAGCAGCCCGGGACAGGCCCTTGCCTACGAGCAGTACTTC
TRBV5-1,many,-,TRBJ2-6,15,CASSLFGSGANVLTF,TGCGCCAGCAGCTTGTTCGGCTCTGGGGCCAACGTCCTGACTTTC
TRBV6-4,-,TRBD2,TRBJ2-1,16,CASSDDLAGHRNEQFF,TGTGCCAGCAGTGACGACCTAGCGGGGCACAGGAATGAACAGTTCTTC
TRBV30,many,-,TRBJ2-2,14,CAWNYGGDTGELFF,TGTGCCTGGAATTACGGTGGGGACACCGGGGAGCTGTTTTTT
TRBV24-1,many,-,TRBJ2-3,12,CATSDWSGTQYF,TGTGCCACCAGTGATTGGAGTGGTACGCAGTATTTT
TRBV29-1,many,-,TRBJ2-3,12,CSDRDSTDTQYF,TGCAGCGACCGGGACAGCACAGATACGCAGTATTTT
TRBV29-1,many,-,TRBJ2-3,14,CSVERTLAVDTQYF,TGCAGCGTTGAAAGGACGCTAGCAGTCGATACGCAGTATTTT
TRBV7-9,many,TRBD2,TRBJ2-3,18,CASSQKTSGRLSTDTQYF,TGTGCCAGCAGCCAAAAGACTAGCGGGCGACTTAGCACAGATACGCAGTATTTT
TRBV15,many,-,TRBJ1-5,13,CATSRTGIRPQHF,TGTGCCACCAGCAGGACAGGTATTCGGCCCCAGCATTTT
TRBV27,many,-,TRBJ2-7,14,CASSQRQGLGEQYF,TGTGCCAGCAGTCAACGTCAGGGTTTAGGGGAGCAGTACTTC
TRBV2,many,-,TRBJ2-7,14,CASSPGGGTYEQYF,TGTGCCAGCAGCCCTGGGGGCGGAACCTACGAGCAGTACTTC
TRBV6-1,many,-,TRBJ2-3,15,CASSVIVASTDTQYF,TGTGCCAGCAGTGTCATAGTAGCTAGCACAGATACGCAGTATTTT
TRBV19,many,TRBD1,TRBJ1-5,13,CASKGQGYQPQHF,TGTGCCAGTAAGGGACAGGGTTATCAGCCCCAGCATTTT
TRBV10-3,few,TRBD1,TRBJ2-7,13,CATNRQGAGEQYF,TGTGCCACCAACCGACAGGGGGCTGGTGAGCAGTACTTC
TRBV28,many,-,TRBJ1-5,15,CASSLGDNLNQPQHF,TGTGCCAGCAGTTTAGGCGACAATCTCAATCAGCCCCAGCATTTT
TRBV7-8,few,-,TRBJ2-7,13,CAASDGVDYEQYF,TGTGCCGCCTCCGACGGAGTAGACTACGAGCAGTACTTC
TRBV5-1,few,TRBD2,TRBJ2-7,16,CASSLEAREGAYEQYF,TGCGCCAGCAGCTTGGAGGCCCGGGAGGGGGCCTACGAGCAGTACTTC
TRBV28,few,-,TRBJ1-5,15,CASSPQGYSNQPQHF,TGTGCCAGCAGTCCCCAGGGTTATAGCAATCAGCCCCAGCATTTT
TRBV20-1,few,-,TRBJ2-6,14,CSARRSSGANVLTF,TGCAGTGCTAGAAGAAGTTCTGGGGCCAACGTCCTGACTTTC
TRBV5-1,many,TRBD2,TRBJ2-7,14,CASRLTSGSYEQYF,TGCGCCAGCAGACTAACTAGCGGTTCCTACGAGCAGTACTTC
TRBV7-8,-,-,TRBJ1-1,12,CASSQTTTEAFF,TGTGCCAGCAGCCAAACAACAACTGAAGCTTTCTTT
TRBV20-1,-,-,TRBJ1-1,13,CSAGKQGGTEAFF,TGCAGTGCTGGGAAACAGGGTGGAACTGAAGCTTTCTTT
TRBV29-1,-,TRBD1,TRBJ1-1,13,CSAMDRPPPEAFF,TGCAGCGCGATGGACAGGCCCCCCCCTGAAGCTTTCTTT
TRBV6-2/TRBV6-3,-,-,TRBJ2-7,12,CASSRPTYEQYF,TGTGCCAGCAGCCGCCCAACCTACGAGCAGTACTTC
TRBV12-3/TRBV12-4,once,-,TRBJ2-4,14,CASSEPGRGNIQYF,TGTGCCAGCAGTGAACCGGGACGGGGAAACATTCAGTACTTC
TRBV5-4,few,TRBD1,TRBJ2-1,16,CASSLGSGQGYNEQFF,TGTGCCAGCAGCTTGGGATCGGGACAGGGGTACAATGAGCAGTTCTTC
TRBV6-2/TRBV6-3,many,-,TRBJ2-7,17,CASSYRNRPGEPYEQYF,TGTGCCAGCAGTTACCGCAACCGGCCGGGGGAGCCCTACGAGCAGTACTTC
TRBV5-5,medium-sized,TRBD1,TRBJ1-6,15,CASSLSLDRGSPLHF,TGTGCCAGCAGCTTGTCATTGGACAGGGGATCACCCCTCCACTTT
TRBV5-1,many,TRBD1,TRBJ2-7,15,CASSWQGASAYEQYF,TGCGCCAGCAGCTGGCAGGGGGCGTCGGCCTACGAGCAGTACTTC
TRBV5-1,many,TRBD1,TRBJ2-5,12,CASTNRGETQYF,TGCGCCAGCACAAACAGGGGAGAGACCCAGTACTTC
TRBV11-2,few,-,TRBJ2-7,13,CASGVRVSGEQYF,TGTGCCAGCGGGGTCAGGGTCTCGGGGGAGCAGTACTTC